This entry describes one TCR beta chain. The data are from a study of PD-1 blockade in mismatch repair-deficient tumors. CDR1 is SGHAT, CDR2 FQNNGV, per germline. The length of the CDR3 is 13 residues. The germline V and J ends were trimmed by 5 bases and 2 bases, with 9 bases remaining between them. The table came from immunoSEQ multiplex PCR; TCRdb's copy has only in-frame clones and leaves some out. The sample consists of some 120,000 clones, about 88% of them appearing once. The sequenced sample was peripheral blood, obtained 44 weeks after starting pembrolizumab. The gene calls are TRBV11-2 and TRBJ2-5, with D possibly being TRBD2 (5 bases). The receptor comes from an adult with mismatch repair-deficient cancer. The CDR3 DNA sequence: TGTGCCAGCAGCCCCCGGAGGCAAGAGACCCAGTACTTC. It translates to CASSPRRQETQYF.